Here is one T cell receptor beta chain with its context. At one boundary the junction diverges from the germline segment, which might be a read error. The sample belongs to a study of blood T cell repertoires in COVID-19. Overall study context: Spain, Italy and the United States supplied samples that represented acute and convalescent COVID-19. From T cells, B-cell-depleted T cells, or PBMCs came the material, which was cDNA or gDNA.

TCRdb's copy holds only in-frame clones and misses some; the assay was immunoSEQ multiplex PCR. The table shows over 100,000 clones, with just under 90% occurring only once. Germline CDR1 is SGHDN and CDR2 is FVKESK. CDR3 size: 15 residues. The sample taken for sequencing was peripheral blood. The source is a human donor in a cohort sampled during active COVID-19. The V and J genes are TRBV14 and TRBJ2-3; 8 nucleotides match TRBD2. In nucleotides, the CDR3 is TGTGCCAGTAGCCCCGGGGGGGGTAGCGCAGATACGCAGTATTTT. Residues: CASSPGGGSADTQYF.